The T cell receptor (beta chain) under discussion was sequenced for a study of blood T cell repertoires in COVID-19. For the study at large: Sample material is recorded as cDNA or gDNA derived from T cells, B-cell-depleted T cells, or PBMCs.

Deletions cut 4 bases from V and 7 bases from J, with 8 bases between. This CDR3 has 11 residues. The V gene's germline CDR1 is SGHDT and CDR2 YYEEEE. In the original processing: Nucleated cell counts were estimated from reference gene primer amplification. Sequencing was performed with immunoSEQ multiplex PCR; in TCRdb, only in-frame clones are kept and a portion is missing. The V and J calls and clone size come from that table; D and trimming were worked out from the DNA. There are just under 250,000 clones in the sample; about 86% occur only once, and roughly 3% lies in the top ten. The specimen sequenced was peripheral blood. The TCR was taken from a woman in her 30s who had recovered from COVID-19. This chain connects TRBV5-6 to TRBJ1-1; D unresolved. In nucleotides, the CDR3 is TGTGCCAGCAGCCGCCGGGGTGAAGCTTTCTTT. This sequence encodes CASSRRGEAFF.